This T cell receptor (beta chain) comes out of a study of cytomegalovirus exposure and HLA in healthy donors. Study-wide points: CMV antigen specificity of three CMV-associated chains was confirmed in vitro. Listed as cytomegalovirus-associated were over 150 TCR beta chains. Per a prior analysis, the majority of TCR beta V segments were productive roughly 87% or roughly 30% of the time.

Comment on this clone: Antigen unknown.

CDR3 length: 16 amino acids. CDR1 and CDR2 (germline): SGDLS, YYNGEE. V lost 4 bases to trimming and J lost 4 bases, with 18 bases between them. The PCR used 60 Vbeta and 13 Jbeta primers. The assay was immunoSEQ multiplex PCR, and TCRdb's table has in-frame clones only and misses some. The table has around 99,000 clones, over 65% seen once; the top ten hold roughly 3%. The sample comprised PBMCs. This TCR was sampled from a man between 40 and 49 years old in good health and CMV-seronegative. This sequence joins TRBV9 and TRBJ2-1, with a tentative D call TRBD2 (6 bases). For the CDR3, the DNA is TGTGCCAGCAGCCCAGTGGGGGGACTGGAATACAATGAGCAGTTCTTC. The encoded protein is CASSPVGGLEYNEQFF. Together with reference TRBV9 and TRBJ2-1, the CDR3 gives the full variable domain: DSGVTQTPKHLITATGQRVTLRCSPRSGDLSVYWYQQSLDQGLQFLIQYYNGEERAKGNILERFSAQQFPDLHSELNLSSLELGDSALYFCASSPVGGLEYNEQFFGPGTRLTVL.